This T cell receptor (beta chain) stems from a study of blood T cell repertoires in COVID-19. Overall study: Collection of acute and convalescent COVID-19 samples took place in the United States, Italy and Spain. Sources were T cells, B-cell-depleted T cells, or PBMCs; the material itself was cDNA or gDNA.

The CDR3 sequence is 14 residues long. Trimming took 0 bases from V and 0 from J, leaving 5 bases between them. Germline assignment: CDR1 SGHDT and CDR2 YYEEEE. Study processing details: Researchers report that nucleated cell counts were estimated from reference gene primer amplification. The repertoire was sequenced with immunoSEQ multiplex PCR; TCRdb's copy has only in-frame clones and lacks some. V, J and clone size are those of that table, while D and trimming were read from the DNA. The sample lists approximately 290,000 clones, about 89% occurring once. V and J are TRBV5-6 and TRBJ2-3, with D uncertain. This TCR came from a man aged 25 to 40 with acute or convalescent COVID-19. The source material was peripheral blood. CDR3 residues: CASSLGGSTDTQYF. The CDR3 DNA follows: TGTGCCAGCAGCTTGGGAGGAAGCACAGATACGCAGTATTTT.